This T cell receptor beta chain was recovered during a study of cytomegalovirus exposure and HLA in healthy donors (dated 2017 in TCRdb). Background on the whole study: An earlier analysis of approximately 640 of the donors reported more than 250 Gb of sequence data and approximately 110 million unique TCR beta sequences from 150 million to 200 million T cells. To predict cytomegalovirus infection status, the study brought together high-throughput TCR immunosequencing, statistical association of individual TCRs with disease status, and machine learning. Because of strong linkage in the cohort, 4 to 6 DR-DQ haplotypes were treated as single units for association and clustering. In an earlier analysis of 500 to 650 of the donors, high-throughput TCR beta sequencing was used to judge whether each TCR beta V gene segment behaved as functional or pseudogenic. Among the approximately 430 genotyped donors, approximately 82% belonged to the genetic ancestry cluster associated with self-reported Caucasian donors. A later analysis re-examined previously published TCR beta repertoires from over 500 donors and added high-resolution HLA genotyping to investigate patterns of TCR occurrence. HLA typing covered class I and class II loci at four-digit resolution. Besides the first cohort of roughly 640 subjects, a separate validation cohort made up of over 100 different subjects was used. Rather than using new phenotypic data, the later analysis identified candidate immune exposures from TCR beta sequences and from how often those sequences occurred across donors. Among under 450 genotyped donors of the cohort, an average of 235,054 unique TCR beta nucleotide sequences were sequenced per donor, roughly a sixth of them non-productive. In a later genetic analysis, genome-wide SNP genotypes for about 65% of the roughly 700 donors were used, and that subset was treated as a discovery cohort. All discovery cohort repertoires had been generated on a single sequencing platform. Roughly 300 gigabases of sequencing data and roughly 80 million unique TCR sequences made up an early release that covered fewer than 650 HLA-typed donors. Donor age, sex, ethnicity and CMV serostatus were collected together with the repertoire data. The number of donors typed differed by locus, with about 629-630 for A, B, C, DRB1 and DQB1, 522 for DQA1, 606 for DPA1, and approximately 470 for DPB1. The study profiled the T cell repertoires of about 640 subjects by immunosequencing and related them to cytomegalovirus serostatus. The aim of the study was to test whether cataloging public T cell receptors could identify signatures of past pathogen exposure. General findings and caveats noted by the study authors: In an earlier analysis of over 550 of the donors, most TCR beta V segments were observed in productive rearrangements about 90% or about 30% of the time, broadly matching IMGT annotations. Several of the top co-occurrence clusters appeared to be linked to parvovirus B19, influenza, CMV and Epstein-Barr virus, according to a later analysis. According to a later genetic analysis, donors in an Asian-associated ancestry cluster had fewer N-insertions in productive TCRs than the approximately 710-donor mean. In a later analysis, the rate of TCR association differed among HLA loci, with DRB1 alleles having the most associated TCRs and HLA-C alleles having the fewest. The cohort was sequenced for TCR beta chains only, and without alpha or paired-chain data the features that could be detected were limited. In a later genetic analysis, a missense DCLRE1C variant was associated with V-gene and J-gene trimming of TCR beta chains, and the association was replicated in an independent cohort. A total of roughly 160 TCR beta chains were listed by the study as associated with cytomegalovirus. Strong co-occurrence of HLA alleles, especially DR and DQ, made assigning TCR associations to individual alleles difficult. It was suggested by the authors that the approach could potentially be generalized to other disease states and immunological phenotypes. Correlated functional status among segregating V segments might reflect linkage disequilibrium, but an unknown experimental factor could not be ruled out. A cluster of highly shared sequence variants was judged likely to be a technical artifact of the sequencing pipeline. Most CMV-associated TCR beta chains appeared to be HLA-restricted in a later analysis, and the HLA associations seemed to be driven largely by CMV exposure. In both the original and validation cohorts, the classifier was reported to diagnose cytomegalovirus status with high specificity and sensitivity. A few of the identified cytomegalovirus-associated TCR beta chains were confirmed in vitro to be specific for cytomegalovirus antigens. Because the 87-base-pair reads could not distinguish some IMGT-functional V segments, including TRBV6-2 and TRBV6-3, those segments were excluded. A further reported finding was that TCR beta sequences accurately predicted the HLA-A and HLA-B alleles for most subjects in the first cohort. Because some donors lacked HLA typing at each locus, the association tests relied only on the typed subset. Because counts were too low, roughly 16 rarely observed V segments, including chromosome 9 orphons, were left out of the earlier analysis of approximately 500 of the donors. CMV serostatus was the only immune exposure information available for the cohort. Across donors, most TCR sequences were observed very rarely, whereas some public TCRs were present in many individuals. A later analysis found that HLA-associated TCR beta chains were more clonally expanded and had lower generation probabilities than equally common non-associated chains. The presence/absence analyses assumed that sequencing depth was roughly uniform across donors, and that assumption may not be true. At a false discovery rate of 0.05, a later analysis linked some 18,000 TCR beta sequences to specific HLA alleles.

This clone was seen a few times. It has no known antigen specificity. Base qualities are not recorded, but no much larger clone differs from it by a single base. The cohort consisted of 666 healthy bone marrow donors. At the time of sampling, all cohort members were nominally healthy, though unrecorded immune exposures were likely present. Of the roughly 700 cohort members, around 290 had a positive CMV serostatus and 352 had a negative one, while no CMV serostatus was recorded for the donor. A peripheral blood sample was collected from each donor, and TCR beta sequencing was performed on peripheral blood mononuclear cells. The Qiagen DNeasy Blood Extraction Kit was used to extract genomic DNA from the blood cell samples. For CDR1 and CDR2, the germline V gene lists MNHEY and SVGAGI. V was cut back by 6 bases and J by 6 bases, leaving a gap of 14 bases between them. The CDR3 covers 13 residues, taking in both the cysteine and the phenylalanine. Left in the record is the CDR3 DNA by itself, 39 bases read in frame from the first base.

The protocol used for the library was the immunoSEQ multiplex PCR assay. For the multiplex PCR, a mixture combining 60 forward primers for TCR Vbeta segments and 13 reverse primers for TCR Jbeta segments was used. The CDR3 region of rearranged TCR beta genes was amplified from genomic DNA by a multiplex PCR assay. The amplified TCR beta libraries were sequenced on the Illumina HiSeq System as 87-base-pair reads. The paper's data handling went like this. In a later analysis, tens of millions of unique TCR beta chains were counted across the roughly 670 repertoires, and roughly 10 million of these chains were shared by at least two donors. A nearest-neighbor algorithm error-corrected the raw reads and collapsed the reads into unique sequences, merging closely related sequences to remove PCR and sequencing errors. CDR3 sequences were aligned to IMGT reference sequences to assign V, D and J gene segments. For a sequence to be retained, a match of at least six nucleotides was required to both a V gene segment and a J gene segment. A rearrangement was called productive if the CDR3 had no stop codons and remained in frame with V and J, and every other rearrangement was called non-productive. Following IMGT convention, CDR3 was defined as the stretch from the second conserved V-encoded cysteine up to the conserved J-encoded phenylalanine. The earlier analysis of 500 to 750 of the donors excluded any sequence lacking an unambiguous match to a single V gene segment. An earlier analysis of roughly 590 of the donors called V segments functional above 56.7% productive rearrangements and segregating when the between-donor standard deviation exceeded 5%. A statistical classification framework was built to diagnose cytomegalovirus status from the catalog of TCR beta chain sequences. V and J gene assignment, in a later analysis, came from comparing TCR nucleotide sequences with IMGT/GENE-DB human TR gene sequences. A later analysis assigned CDR3 sequences and most-parsimonious VDJ recombination scenarios with the TCRdist pipeline. A later analysis defined each TCR beta chain by its CDR3 amino acid sequence plus V-gene family, and excluded reads lacking a unique V-gene family. In a later analysis, fewer than 600 highly shared, low-generation-probability nucleotide sequences were removed to address suspected cross-contamination and a sequencing artifact. In a later analysis, a clonal expansion index for each public chain was calculated from normalized within-repertoire ranks of inferred template counts. In a later analysis, generation probabilities were computed using a VDJ recombination model fitted to out-of-frame rearrangements, and the results were checked against IGoR. In a later analysis, hypergeometric tests were used to score TCR-TCR, TCR-HLA and TCR-CMV co-occurrence, with a repertoire-size bias correction applied to TCR pairs. False discovery rates were estimated in a later analysis by permuting HLA or CMV assignments 20 times. A later analysis grouped co-occurring TCRs with DBSCAN, adding TCRdist sequence similarity when clustering within HLA-allele-positive subsets. Repertoires with fewer than 30,000 or more than 120,000 public chains were left out of co-occurrence clustering, as were four to six repertoires with anomalous nucleotide sharing. TCRdb re-hosts the immuneACCESS table, in-frame sequences only. Its copies lack some clones; in the studies checked, an unresolved V gene accounts for under half of them, and the cause for the rest is not known. Clonal size and the V and J genes are those of that table, whereas D and trimming came from the DNA. A total of some 170,000 clones appear in this sample, under 85% of them only once. Together, the top ten hold 2% to 3% of the sample.

The sample was PBMCs. The sequence came from a human donor in good health. The rearrangement joined TRBV6-5 to TRBJ1-2, with a tentative D gene TRBD1 over 5 matching bases. The CDR3 sequence is CASSPAGGDGYTF. The nucleotides read TGTGCCAGCAGCCCTGCCGGAGGGGATGGCTACACCTTC.